This record looks at one T cell receptor beta chain sequence and its context. The antigen remains unidentified. These data come from a study of CD8 T cells in ankylosing spondylitis. Study findings and constraints: A TCR beta motif of several highly homologous variants appeared characteristic of ankylosing spondylitis blood. A subset of motif variants has previously been described in the synovial fluid and blood of reactive arthritis. Significantly higher representation of disease-linked clones was reported for matched ankylosing spondylitis synovial fluid.

TCRdb re-derived calls from the 5' RACE reads in MiXCR, one entry per CDR3 protein. Among about 450,000 distinct CDR3 sequences listed, roughly a quarter were seen once. This CDR3 is 15 amino acids long. The germline gives CDR1 KGHSH, CDR2 LQKENI. Between the trimmed V and J ends, which lost 2 bases and 10 bases, there was a span of 15 bases. The sequenced material came from blood, either unsorted or a sorted T cell fraction (not recorded which). The sequence derives from a male donor with ankylosing spondylitis. The chain employs TRBV18 and TRBJ1-6; possibly TRBD1 for D (5 bases). The CDR3 loop is CASSPGPGRGSPLHF. CDR3 DNA sequence: TGTGCCAGCTCACCAGGTCCAGGGCGTGGATCACCCCTCCACTTT.